This T cell receptor (beta chain) was captured in a study of T cells in Graves' hyperthyroidism and ophthalmopathy. This clonotype has ten or more counts. Its specificity is not known. RNA transcripts yielded amplified TCR beta CDR3 regions. The TCR CDR3 was amplified in a first-round RT-PCR using the HTBI primer set. TCRdb reprocessed the multiplex PCR reads via MiXCR and lists one record per CDR3 protein. The table records approximately 700,000 distinct CDR3 sequences, 16% of them present only once. The study's findings and limits: Blood shared most expanded thyroid clonotypes above 0.001.

The CDR3 has 12 amino acids. V lost 5 bases and J lost 7, with 11 bases in between. Using 10 ml of fresh peripheral blood, PBMCs were prepared. This clonotype was obtained from a young man with Graves' hyperthyroidism. This rearrangement joins TRBV12-3 or TRBV12-4 to TRBJ1-2, with D possibly matching TRBD1 (6 bases). The sample consisted of blood. The DNA for the CDR3 is TGTGCCAGCAGTCTGCGGGGGGCTGGCTACACCTTC. Protein sequence: CASSLRGAGYTF.